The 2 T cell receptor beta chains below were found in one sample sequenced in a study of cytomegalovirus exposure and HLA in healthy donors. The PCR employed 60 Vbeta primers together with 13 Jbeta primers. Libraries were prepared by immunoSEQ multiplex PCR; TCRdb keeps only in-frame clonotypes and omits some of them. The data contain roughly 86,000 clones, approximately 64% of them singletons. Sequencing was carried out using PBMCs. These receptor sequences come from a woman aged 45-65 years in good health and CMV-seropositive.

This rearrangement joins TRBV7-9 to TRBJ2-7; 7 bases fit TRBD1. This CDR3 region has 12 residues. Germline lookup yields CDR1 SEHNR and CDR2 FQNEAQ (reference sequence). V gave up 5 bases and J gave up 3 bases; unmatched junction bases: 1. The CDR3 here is CASSGDSYEQYF. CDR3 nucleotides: TGTGCCAGCAGCGGGGACAGCTACGAGCAGTACTTC.

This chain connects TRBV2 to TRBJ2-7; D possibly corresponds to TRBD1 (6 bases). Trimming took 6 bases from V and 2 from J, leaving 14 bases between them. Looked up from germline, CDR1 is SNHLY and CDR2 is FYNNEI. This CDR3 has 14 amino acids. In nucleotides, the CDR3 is TGTGCCAGCAGGAGGGGGACGGATACCTACGAGCAGTACTTC. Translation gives CASRRGTDTYEQYF.